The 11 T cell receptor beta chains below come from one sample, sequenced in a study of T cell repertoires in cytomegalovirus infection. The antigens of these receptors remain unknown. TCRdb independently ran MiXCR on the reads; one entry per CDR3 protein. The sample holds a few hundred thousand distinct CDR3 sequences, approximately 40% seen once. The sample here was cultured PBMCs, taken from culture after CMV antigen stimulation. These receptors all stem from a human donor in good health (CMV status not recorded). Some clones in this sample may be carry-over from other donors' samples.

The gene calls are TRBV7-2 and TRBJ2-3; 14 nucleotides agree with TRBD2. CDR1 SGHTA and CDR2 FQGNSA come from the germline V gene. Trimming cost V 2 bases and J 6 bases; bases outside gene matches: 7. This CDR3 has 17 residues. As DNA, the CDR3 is TGTGCCAGCAGCTTATTGGGACTAGCGGGAGTAGGTGATACGCAGTATTTT. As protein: CASSLLGLAGVGDTQYF.

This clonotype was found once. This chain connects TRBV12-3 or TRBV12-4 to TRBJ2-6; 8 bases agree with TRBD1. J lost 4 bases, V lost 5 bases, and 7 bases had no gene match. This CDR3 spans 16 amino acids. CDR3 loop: CASSRTGIVGANVLTF. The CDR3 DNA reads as TGTGCCAGCAGTAGGACAGGGATTGTCGGGGCCAACGTCCTGACTTTC.

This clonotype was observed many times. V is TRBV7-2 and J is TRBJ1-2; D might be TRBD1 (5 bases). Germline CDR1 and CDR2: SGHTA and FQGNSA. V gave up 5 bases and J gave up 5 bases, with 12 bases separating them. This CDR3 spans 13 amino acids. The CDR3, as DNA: TGTGCCAGCAGCACCGAGGGGTCGTATGGCTACACCTTC. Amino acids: CASSTEGSYGYTF.

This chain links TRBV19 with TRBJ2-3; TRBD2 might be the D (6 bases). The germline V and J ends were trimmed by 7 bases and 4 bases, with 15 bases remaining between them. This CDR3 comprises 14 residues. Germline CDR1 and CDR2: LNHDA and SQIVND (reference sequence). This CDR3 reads CASTRDHYADTQYF. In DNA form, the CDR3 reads TGTGCCAGTACGCGGGACCATTATGCAGATACGCAGTATTTT.

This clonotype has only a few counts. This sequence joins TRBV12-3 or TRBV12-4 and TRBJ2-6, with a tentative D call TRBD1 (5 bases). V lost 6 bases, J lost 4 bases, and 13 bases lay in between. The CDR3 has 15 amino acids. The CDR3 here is CASSPSWGGANVLTF. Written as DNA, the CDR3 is TGTGCCAGCAGCCCTTCTTGGGGCGGGGCCAACGTCCTGACTTTC.

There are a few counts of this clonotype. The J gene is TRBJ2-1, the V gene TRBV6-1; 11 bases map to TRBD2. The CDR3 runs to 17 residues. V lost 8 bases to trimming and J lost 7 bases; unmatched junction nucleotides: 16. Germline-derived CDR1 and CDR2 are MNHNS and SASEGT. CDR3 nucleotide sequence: TGTGCCAGCCGCTCACTAGCGGGAGTAGGGGTAAGGAATGAGCAGTTCTTC. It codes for CASRSLAGVGVRNEQFF.

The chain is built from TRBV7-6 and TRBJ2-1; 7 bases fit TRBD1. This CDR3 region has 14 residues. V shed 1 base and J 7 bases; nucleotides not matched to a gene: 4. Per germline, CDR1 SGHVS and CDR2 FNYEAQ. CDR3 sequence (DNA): TGTGCCAGCAGCTTAGTTGACAGGGCTAATGAGCAGTTCTTC. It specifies CASSLVDRANEQFF.

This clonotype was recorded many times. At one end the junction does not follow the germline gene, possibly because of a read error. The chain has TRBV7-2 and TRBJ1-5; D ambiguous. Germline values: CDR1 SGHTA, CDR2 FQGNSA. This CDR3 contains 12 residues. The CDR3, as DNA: TGCGCGGTGGGCGGTTTTGGCCAGCCCCAGCATTTT. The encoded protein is CAVGGFGQPQHF.

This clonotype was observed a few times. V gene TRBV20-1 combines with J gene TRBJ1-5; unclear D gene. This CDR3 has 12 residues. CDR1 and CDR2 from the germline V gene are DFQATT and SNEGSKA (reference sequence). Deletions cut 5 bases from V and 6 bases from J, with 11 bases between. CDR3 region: CSALWLSQPQHF. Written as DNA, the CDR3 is TGCAGTGCTCTTTGGCTTTCTCAGCCCCAGCATTTT.

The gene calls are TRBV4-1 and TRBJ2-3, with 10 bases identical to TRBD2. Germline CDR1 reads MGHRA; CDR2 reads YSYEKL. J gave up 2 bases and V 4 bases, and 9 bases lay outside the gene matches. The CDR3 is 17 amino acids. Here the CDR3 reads CASSPSELAGTTDTQYF. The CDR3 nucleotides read TGCGCCAGCAGCCCCTCGGAACTAGCGGGGACCACAGATACGCAGTATTTT.

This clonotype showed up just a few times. The CDR3 region is CASSLYDSPYQPQHF. The DNA for the CDR3 is TGTGCCAGCAGTTTATACGACAGCCCTTATCAGCCCCAGCATTTT. The V gene is TRBV28, the J gene TRBJ1-5; D perhaps matches TRBD1 (5 bases). The CDR3 is made up of 15 amino acids. Germline V CDR1 and CDR2: MDHEN, SYDVKM. The V end was cut by 1 base, the J end by 5 bases, with 12 bases between.